This TCR beta chain is from a study of blood T cell repertoires in COVID-19. Study as a whole: Collection of acute and convalescent COVID-19 samples took place in the United States, Italy and Spain. Nucleic acid was either cDNA or gDNA, and it came from T cells, B-cell-depleted T cells, or PBMCs.

CDR3 length: 15 amino acids. V lost 4 bases to trimming and J lost 3 bases, with 16 bases between them. The germline gives CDR1 MGHRA, CDR2 YSYEKL. Using immunoSEQ multiplex PCR, the repertoire was profiled, and TCRdb retains in-frame clones only, with some absent. The repertoire consists of 380,000 or so clones, with about 90% occurring once and the leading ten covering 0.95% to 1.5%. Sequences were obtained from peripheral blood. This clonotype originated in a man in his forties with acute or convalescent COVID-19. The V call is TRBV4-1, the J call TRBJ2-7; D is undetermined. The CDR3: CASSRLPEALYEQYF. CDR3 nucleotide sequence: TGCGCCAGCAGCCGTTTACCTGAGGCCCTCTACGAGCAGTACTTC.